These 22 T cell receptor beta chains share one sample of origin, sequenced in a study of blood T cell repertoires in COVID-19. The assay was immunoSEQ multiplex PCR, and TCRdb's table has in-frame clones only and misses some. The table lists approximately 300,000 clones, 89% of them singletons. Sequenced input: PBMCs or T cells enriched from blood (not recorded which). The receptors were sampled from a man between 60 and 75 years old who had recovered from COVID-19.

This sequence joins TRBV6-5 and TRBJ1-3; 8 nucleotides agree with TRBD1. The J segment lost 0 bases and the V segment lost 4 bases, leaving 2 bases of the junction unmatched. The length of the CDR3 is 15 residues. Germline loops: CDR1 MNHEY, CDR2 SVGAGI. This CDR3 is CASSSGGSSGNTIYF. As DNA, the CDR3 is TGTGCCAGCAGTTCAGGGGGCAGCTCTGGAAACACCATATATTTT.

This clone was counted once. The chain couples TRBV5-1 to TRBJ1-2; 8 bases are shared with TRBD1. Germline V gene data show CDR1 as SGHRS and CDR2 as YFSETQ. J gave up 2 bases and V 0 bases, and 0 bases lay outside the gene matches. CDR3 length equals 14 residues. DNA of the CDR3: TGCGCCAGCAGCTTGGACAGGGGGAACTATGGCTACACCTTC. Translated, it gives CASSLDRGNYGYTF. The whole variable domain, remainder taken from reference TRBV5-1 and TRBJ1-2, is KAGVTQTPRYLIKTRGQQVTLSCSPISGHRSVSWYQQTPGQGLQFLFEYFSETQRNKGNFPGRFSGRQFSNSRSEMNVSTLELGDSALYLCASSLDRGNYGYTFGSGTRLTVV.

This clone has just a few counts. The chain combines TRBV11-2 with TRBJ1-1; TRBD1 aligns across 9 bases. This CDR3 contains 15 residues. V was clipped by 8 bases and J by 3 bases; unmatched bases: 10. Germline assignment: CDR1 SGHAT and CDR2 FQNNGV. The CDR3 spells CASHLTGTGYTEAFF. CDR3 nucleotides: TGTGCCAGCCATCTAACCGGGACAGGGTACACTGAAGCTTTCTTT.

The rearrangement links TRBV28 to TRBJ2-3, with D possibly being TRBD2 (7 bases). Germline V gene lookup returns CDR1 MDHEN and CDR2 SYDVKM. The CDR3 has 15 residues. V was clipped by 1 base and J by 6 bases, with 14 bases between them. The CDR3 here is CASSLSQGRVDTQYF. Written as DNA, the CDR3 is TGTGCCAGCAGTTTATCTCAGGGGAGGGTGGATACGCAGTATTTT.

The chain recombines TRBV18 with TRBJ2-5, with 7 bases identical to TRBD2. CDR3 length: 15 amino acids. The germline CDR1 and CDR2 sequences are KGHSH and LQKENI. Trimming at V came to 4 bases and at J to 2 bases, leaving 7 bases not matched to a gene. The CDR3 DNA reads as TGTGCCAGCTCACGGTCGGGGGGTTGGCAAGAGACCCAGTACTTC. Amino acid sequence: CASSRSGGWQETQYF.

This sequence joins TRBV28 and TRBJ2-7, with D possibly TRBD2 on 6 matching bases. CDR3 length: 14 amino acids. Trimming cost V 3 bases and J 2 bases, with 11 bases left between them. CDR1 and CDR2 (germline): MDHEN, SYDVKM. The DNA of the CDR3 is TGTGCCAGCAGTTTGGGGGGTTCCCCCTACGAGCAGTACTTC. It is translated as CASSLGGSPYEQYF. Filled out from reference TRBV28 and TRBJ2-7, the complete variable domain reads DVKVTQSSRYLVKRTGEKVFLECVQDMDHENMFWYRQDPGLGLRLIYFSYDVKMKEKGDIPEGYSVSREKKERFSLILESASTNQTSMYLCASSLGGSPYEQYFGPGTRLTVT.

V usage is TRBV6-6 and J usage is TRBJ2-7; 9 positions match TRBD1. With 6 bases clipped from V and 2 bases from J, the junction kept 5 bases outside the gene matches. The CDR3 length is 14 residues. The germline V gene encodes CDR1 MNHNY and CDR2 SVGAGI (reference sequence). CDR3 amino acids: CASSWGTGTYEQYF. Written as DNA, the CDR3 is TGTGCCAGCAGCTGGGGGACAGGGACCTACGAGCAGTACTTC.

The chain recombines TRBV29-1 with TRBJ1-4; no clear D gene. Germline lookup yields CDR1 SQVTM and CDR2 ANQGSEA. CDR3 length: 13 amino acids. V was clipped by 7 bases and J by 5 bases, with 14 bases between them. The chain's CDR3 is CSAHSSRNEKLFF. The DNA for the CDR3 is TGCAGCGCTCACAGCTCACGCAATGAAAAACTGTTTTTT.

The chain carries TRBV3-1 (or the pseudogene TRBV3-2) and TRBJ2-5; the D is unclear. Trimming pared 1 base from V and 6 bases from J, leaving 6 bases between. Germline CDR1 is LGHDT and CDR2 is YNNKEL (reference sequence). This CDR3 contains 12 residues. This CDR3 is CASSQGRKTQYF. The CDR3 DNA reads TGTGCCAGCAGCCAAGGCAGAAAGACCCAGTACTTC.

The chain carries TRBV30 and TRBJ2-5; D uncertain. V gave up 0 bases and J gave up 4 bases, with 6 bases separating them. Germline CDR1 and CDR2: GTSNPN and SVGIG (reference sequence). This CDR3 is built from 12 residues. The CDR3 protein is CAWSVRVETQYF. DNA for the CDR3: TGTGCCTGGAGTGTACGGGTAGAGACCCAGTACTTC.

This chain links TRBV11-2 with TRBJ2-1; TRBD2 agrees at 12 bases. Germline assignment: CDR1 SGHAT and CDR2 FQNNGV. V lost 6 bases, J lost 15 bases, and 12 bases stayed unmatched. This CDR3 contains 14 residues. CDR3 in amino acids: CASRPTTSGRGGFF. CDR3 sequence (DNA): TGTGCCAGCAGGCCAACGACTAGCGGGAGAGGTGGGTTCTTC.

The genes are TRBV28 and TRBJ1-3; D is unclear. The CDR3 length is 15 residues. Germline CDR1 MDHEN, CDR2 SYDVKM. V shed 6 bases and J shed 0 bases, with 12 bases lying between them. The CDR3 is CASRLGGFSGNTIYF. CDR3 nucleotide sequence: TGTGCCAGCAGGCTGGGAGGGTTCTCTGGAAACACCATATATTTT.

The chain recombines TRBV9 with TRBJ2-3; 8 nucleotides line up with TRBD2. The CDR3 covers 16 residues. V was clipped by 1 base and J by 3 bases; unmatched bases: 7. The germline CDR1 and CDR2 sequences are SGDLS and YYNGEE. The CDR3 region is CASSVQAGVGTDTQYF. CDR3 DNA: TGTGCCAGCAGCGTACAAGCGGGAGTTGGGACAGATACGCAGTATTTT.

J is TRBJ2-7 and V is TRBV24-1; weak D call: TRBD2 (6 bases). CDR3 size: 14 residues. V lost 5 bases, J lost 0 bases, and 10 bases lay in between. Germline CDR1 is KGHDR and CDR2 is SFDVKD. The CDR3: CATSGLGGSYEQYF. DNA for the CDR3: TGTGCCACCAGTGGTCTGGGGGGCTCCTACGAGCAGTACTTC.

The V gene is TRBV19, the J gene TRBJ1-1, with 7 bases fitting TRBD1. Looked up from germline, CDR1 is LNHDA and CDR2 is SQIVND (reference sequence). With 4 bases clipped from V and 3 bases from J, the junction kept 2 bases outside the gene matches. There are 13 residues in the CDR3. CDR3 nucleotides: TGTGCCAGTAGTACCACAGGGGACACTGAAGCTTTCTTT. Its protein product is CASSTTGDTEAFF.

The rearrangement links TRBV18 to TRBJ1-3; D is unresolved. The germline V gene encodes CDR1 KGHSH and CDR2 LQKENI. The CDR3 covers 15 residues. V lost 5 bases and J lost 0, with 11 bases in between. This CDR3 reads CASSGPGNSGNTIYF. The CDR3 DNA sequence: TGTGCCAGCTCAGGACCCGGGAACTCTGGAAACACCATATATTTT.

The V and J genes are TRBV23-1 and TRBJ1-2; 10 positions agree with TRBD1. TRBV23-1 is placed among ORFs of uncertain function. The CDR3 extends over 14 amino acids. V trimming: 6 bases; J trimming: 6 bases; junction bases outside the gene matches: 7. The CDR3 DNA sequence: TGCGCCAGCAGCCCGGGACAGGGGAGACATGGCTACACCTTC. It specifies CASSPGQGRHGYTF.

This chain connects TRBV2 to TRBJ2-4; 9 bases align to TRBD2. After removal of 2 bases from V and 6 bases from J, the junction contained 8 bases not matched to a gene. Germline CDR1 reads SNHLY; CDR2 reads FYNNEI. The length of the CDR3 is 16 residues. The chain's CDR3 is CASSERGREGGNIQYF. The CDR3 DNA reads as TGTGCCAGCAGTGAAAGGGGGCGGGAGGGCGGAAACATTCAGTACTTC.

Here the CDR3 reads CASSSPGRSGRSTDTQYF. The CDR3 coding sequence is TGTGCCAGCAGTTCCCCAGGTCGTAGCGGGAGGAGCACAGATACGCAGTATTTT. The chain carries TRBV28 and TRBJ2-3, with 10 bases lining up with TRBD2. The CDR3 contains 18 residues. Germline CDR1 MDHEN, CDR2 SYDVKM. V trimming: 4 bases; J trimming: 0 bases; junction bases outside the gene matches: 10.

The count of this clone is one. The rearrangement joins TRBV14 to TRBJ1-5, with a weak D call TRBD1 (5 bases). The germline CDR1 and CDR2 sequences are SGHDN and FVKESK. Trimming took 3 bases from V and 7 from J, leaving 10 bases between them. This CDR3 has 13 amino acids. The CDR3 is CASSQWAGQPQHF. In DNA form, the CDR3 reads TGTGCCAGCAGCCAGTGGGCAGGGCAGCCCCAGCATTTT. The complete variable domain, with remaining parts taken from reference TRBV14 and TRBJ1-5, reads EAGVTQFPSHSVIEKGQTVTLRCDPISGHDNLYWYRRVMGKEIKFLLHFVKESKQDESGMPNNRFLAERTGGTYSTLKVQPAELEDSGVYFCASSQWAGQPQHFGDGTRLSIL.

The rearrangement uses TRBV7-2 and TRBJ2-2; TRBD1 agrees at 9 bases. Losses at the gene ends were 0 bases for V and 4 bases for J; bases not matched to a gene: 3. The CDR3 is 16 residues long. The germline gives CDR1 SGHTA, CDR2 FQGNSA. CDR3 sequence reads: CASSLAGTGSTGELFF. In DNA, the CDR3 is TGTGCCAGCAGCTTAGCGGGGACAGGGTCCACCGGGGAGCTGTTTTTT. The variable domain in full, completed from reference TRBV7-2 and TRBJ2-2, reads GAGVSQSPSNKVTEKGKDVELRCDPISGHTALYWYRQSLGQGLEFLIYFQGNSAPDKSGLPSDRFSAERTGGSVSTLTIQRTQQEDSAVYLCASSLAGTGSTGELFFGEGSRLTVL.

This clone is a singleton in its sample. One end of the junction is discordant with germline, which a read error may explain. The V and J genes are TRBV7-6 and TRBJ1-3; no definite D call. This CDR3 spans 15 amino acids. Germline V CDR1 and CDR2: SGHVS, FNYEAQ. CDR3 loop: CASSLAPVSGNTIYF. As DNA, the CDR3 is TGTGCCAGCAGCCTAGCCCCTGTCTCTGGAAACACCATATATTTT.